A selection of T cell receptor beta chains follows, all from one sample in a study of shared clonotypes between healthy human individuals. The repertoire was sequenced with immunoSEQ multiplex PCR; TCRdb's copy has only in-frame clones and lacks some. The sample holds a few million clones, approximately 94% seen once. Sequenced input: naive CD4+ T cells sorted from blood. The receptor set was obtained from a man aged 18 to 29 in good health. Each CDR3 is given with its conserved first and last residue. D genes are given only for firm matches. Clone sizes are given selectively: once, few, many, or a class where the clone is expanded.

DNA: TGTGCTAGTGGTCCCGGAGTCGAGCAGTTCTTC
CDR3: CASGPGVEQFF
size: NA
D: NA
J: TRBJ2-1
V: TRBV12-5

DNA: TGCGCCAGCAGCGTAACGTCCGGGACTAGCGGGGGGCCCACTAATTACGAGCAGTACTTC
CDR3: CASSVTSGTSGGPTNYEQYF
size: NA
D: TRBD2
J: TRBJ2-7
V: TRBV4-1

DNA: TGTGCCAGCAGCCGATCCGACAGGGGCAATCAGCCCCAGCATTTT
CDR3: CASSRSDRGNQPQHF
size: NA
D: TRBD1
J: TRBJ1-5
V: TRBV7-2

DNA: TGTGCCAGCAGCTTGTCCAGGGCCGAGACCCAGTACTTC
CDR3: CASSLSRAETQYF
size: NA
D: NA
J: TRBJ2-5
V: TRBV5-6

DNA: TGTGCCAGTAGTATAAGACCTGGTGGCAATCAGCCCCAGCATTTT
CDR3: CASSIRPGGNQPQHF
size: NA
D: NA
J: TRBJ1-5
V: TRBV19

DNA: TGCAGCGTTGGAGGGACAGGGAGCCTAATGAACACTGAAGCTTTCTTT
CDR3: CSVGGTGSLMNTEAFF
size: NA
D: TRBD1
J: TRBJ1-1
V: TRBV29-1

DNA: TGTGCCATCAGTGAGGGAGGGACCCCCGGTGAGACCCAGTACTTC
CDR3: CAISEGGTPGETQYF
size: NA
D: NA
J: TRBJ2-5
V: TRBV10-3

DNA: TGTGCCAGCAGCTCCTCGACGGGCGGACAGCCCCAGCATTTT
CDR3: CASSSSTGGQPQHF
size: NA
D: NA
J: TRBJ1-5
V: TRBV7-9

DNA: TGCGCCAGCAGCCAAATAGCGGGAATCTCCTACGGGCAGTACTTC
CDR3: CASSQIAGISYGQYF
size: NA
D: TRBD2
J: TRBJ2-7
V: TRBV4-3

DNA: TGCGCCAGCAGCCGGACTAGCGGGGGGGCTAATACGCAGTATTTT
CDR3: CASSRTSGGANTQYF
size: NA
D: TRBD2
J: TRBJ2-3
V: TRBV4-1

DNA: TGCGCCAGCAGCCGACAGGACTATCCCGCCTACGAGCAGTACTTC
CDR3: CASSRQDYPAYEQYF
size: NA
D: NA
J: TRBJ2-7
V: TRBV5-1

DNA: TGCGCCAGCAGTTCTAGCGGGGGATACAATGAGCAGTTCTTC
CDR3: CASSSSGGYNEQFF
size: NA
D: TRBD2
J: TRBJ2-1
V: TRBV10-1

DNA: TGCGCCAGCAGCCAAGGGGCGTTTACGGGAGCTTTCTTT
CDR3: CASSQGAFTGAFF
size: once
D: NA
J: TRBJ1-1
V: TRBV4-1

DNA: TGTGCCAGCAGCCGAGAGGGGGGGAAATATAATTCACCCCTCCACTTT
CDR3: CASSREGGKYNSPLHF
size: NA
D: NA
J: TRBJ1-6
V: TRBV11-2

DNA: TGTGCCAGCAGCCTAATAATCCGGGACAGGAGCTACGAGCAGTACTTC
CDR3: CASSLIIRDRSYEQYF
size: once
D: TRBD1
J: TRBJ2-7
V: TRBV2

DNA: TGCAGCGTTGAAGTAAACAGGGAAATCGATACGCAGTATTTT
CDR3: CSVEVNREIDTQYF
size: NA
D: NA
J: TRBJ2-3
V: TRBV29-1

DNA: TGTGCCAGCAACCGGGACGGCTCGGGCACCGGGGAGCTGTTTTTT
CDR3: CASNRDGSGTGELFF
size: NA
D: NA
J: TRBJ2-2
V: TRBV7-9

DNA: TGTGCCAGCAGCCCAGACCGGGACAGGGCTGGCTACACCTTC
CDR3: CASSPDRDRAGYTF
size: NA
D: TRBD1
J: TRBJ1-2
V: TRBV27

DNA: TGTGCCAGCAGCTTATATACAGGCCCAGAAGCTTTCTTT
CDR3: CASSLYTGPEAFF
size: NA
D: NA
J: TRBJ1-1
V: TRBV11-2

DNA: TGTGCCAGCAGCGTATCAAGGAACAATGAGCAGTTCTTC
CDR3: CASSVSRNNEQFF
size: NA
D: NA
J: TRBJ2-1
V: TRBV9

DNA: TGTGCCAGCAGTTACTCGAACACCGGGGAGCTGTTTTTT
CDR3: CASSYSNTGELFF
size: NA
D: NA
J: TRBJ2-2
V: TRBV6-5

DNA: TGTGCCAGCAGTCGGACGGGGGTGAGCTCCTATAATTCACCCCTCCACTTT
CDR3: CASSRTGVSSYNSPLHF
size: NA
D: NA
J: TRBJ1-6
V: TRBV11-2

DNA: TGTGCCAGCAGCGTTATAGACAGCCGGAACACTGAAGCTTTCTTT
CDR3: CASSVIDSRNTEAFF
size: NA
D: NA
J: TRBJ1-1
V: TRBV7-8

DNA: TGCGCCAGCAGATTGGGACACCCGAACACTGAAGCTTTCTTT
CDR3: CASRLGHPNTEAFF
size: NA
D: NA
J: TRBJ1-1
V: TRBV5-1

DNA: TGTGCCTGGAGTCTAGCGGCGCTTTACAATGAGCAGTTCTTC
CDR3: CAWSLAALYNEQFF
size: NA
D: TRBD2
J: TRBJ2-1
V: TRBV30

DNA: TGTGCCTGGAGTGGGGTCCCCTCGGAGACCCAGTACTTC
CDR3: CAWSGVPSETQYF
size: NA
D: NA
J: TRBJ2-5
V: TRBV30

DNA: TGTGCCTGGAACGTCCGGGACAGACTTCTTGGATCACCCCTCCACTTT
CDR3: CAWNVRDRLLGSPLHF
size: NA
D: TRBD1
J: TRBJ1-6
V: TRBV30

DNA: TGTGCCATCAGTGTAGGGATTAACTATGGCTACACCTTC
CDR3: CAISVGINYGYTF
size: NA
D: NA
J: TRBJ1-2
V: TRBV10-3

DNA: TGTGCCAGCACCGGGGAAGGGGGGCGCCTCAGGGGCTACACCTTC
CDR3: CASTGEGGRLRGYTF
size: NA
D: NA
J: TRBJ1-2
V: TRBV6-1

DNA: TGTGCCAGCAGCTTAATGGATTCAAGCACAGATACGCAGTATTTT
CDR3: CASSLMDSSTDTQYF
size: once
D: NA
J: TRBJ2-3
V: TRBV7-2

DNA: TGCAGCGCGGAGCGGGCCGGGGCCAACGTCCTGACTTTC
CDR3: CSAERAGANVLTF
size: NA
D: NA
J: TRBJ2-6
V: TRBV29-1

DNA: TGTGCCAGCAGTTGGGGACAGGAGGCTTCCTACAATGAGCAGTTCTTC
CDR3: CASSWGQEASYNEQFF
size: once
D: TRBD1
J: TRBJ2-1
V: TRBV6-5

DNA: TGTGCCAGCAGTGGCGGGACTAGCCAATACAATGAGCAGTTCTTC
CDR3: CASSGGTSQYNEQFF
size: NA
D: TRBD2
J: TRBJ2-1
V: TRBV28

DNA: TGTGCCACCAGCAGACGACAGGGGTTGGGCTATGGCTACACCTTC
CDR3: CATSRRQGLGYGYTF
size: NA
D: TRBD1
J: TRBJ1-2
V: TRBV15

DNA: TGTGCCAGCAGTTTCCGAGGACAGGGGGCCTACAATGAGCAGTTCTTC
CDR3: CASSFRGQGAYNEQFF
size: NA
D: TRBD1
J: TRBJ2-1
V: TRBV27

DNA: TGCGCCAGCAGCTTGGGGTTCGGCGTCAACGAGCAGTACTTC
CDR3: CASSLGFGVNEQYF
size: NA
D: NA
J: TRBJ2-7
V: TRBV5-1

DNA: TGCGCCAGCAGCCAGACAGGGGACAATTCACCCCTCCACTTT
CDR3: CASSQTGDNSPLHF
size: NA
D: TRBD1
J: TRBJ1-6
V: TRBV5-1

DNA: TGCAGCGTTGTTTTACAGGGGGTCATGAACACTGAAGCTTTCTTT
CDR3: CSVVLQGVMNTEAFF
size: NA
D: TRBD1
J: TRBJ1-1
V: TRBV29-1

DNA: TGTGCCAGCAGCCGGGTAGACGGCAATGAGCAGTTCTTC
CDR3: CASSRVDGNEQFF
size: NA
D: NA
J: TRBJ2-1
V: TRBV7-2

DNA: TGTGCTAGTGGTTTGGGAACTAGATCTTACAGCTCCTACGAGCAGTACTTC
CDR3: CASGLGTRSYSSYEQYF
size: NA
D: NA
J: TRBJ2-7
V: TRBV12-5

DNA: TGCGCCAGCAGCCAAGATACTAGGATCTACGAGCAGTACTTC
CDR3: CASSQDTRIYEQYF
size: NA
D: NA
J: TRBJ2-7
V: TRBV4-3

DNA: TGTGCCAGCAGTTGGAGTAGCGGGAGTGCCGGCTCGGCCCAGTACTTC
CDR3: CASSWSSGSAGSAQYF
size: NA
D: TRBD2
J: TRBJ2-5
V: TRBV6-5

DNA: TGTGCCAGCAGCTTTAGTTGGACTAGCGGGGACACAGATACGCAGTATTTT
CDR3: CASSFSWTSGDTDTQYF
size: NA
D: TRBD2
J: TRBJ2-3
V: TRBV7-6

DNA: TGTGCCTGGAATCGTATCGGGATACGGGGATCCCGCTCTGGGGCCAACGTCCTGACTTTC
CDR3: CAWNRIGIRGSRSGANVLTF
size: NA
D: NA
J: TRBJ2-6
V: TRBV30

DNA: TGTGCCAGCAGCTTAAAGCAGTATAATTCACCCCTCCACTTT
CDR3: CASSLKQYNSPLHF
size: NA
D: NA
J: TRBJ1-6
V: TRBV7-3

DNA: TGTGCCAGCAGTTATTCCGGGACAGGGTTGTCGGCTTTCTTT
CDR3: CASSYSGTGLSAFF
size: few
D: TRBD1
J: TRBJ1-1
V: TRBV27

DNA: TGCGCCAGCAGCTTGGACATAGGCGGGGGCGCGGACACTGAAGCTTTCTTT
CDR3: CASSLDIGGGADTEAFF
size: NA
D: NA
J: TRBJ1-1
V: TRBV5-1

DNA: TGTGCCACCGGTGGGATTTACGATGGGCAGTACTTC
CDR3: CATGGIYDGQYF
size: NA
D: NA
J: TRBJ2-7
V: TRBV7-2